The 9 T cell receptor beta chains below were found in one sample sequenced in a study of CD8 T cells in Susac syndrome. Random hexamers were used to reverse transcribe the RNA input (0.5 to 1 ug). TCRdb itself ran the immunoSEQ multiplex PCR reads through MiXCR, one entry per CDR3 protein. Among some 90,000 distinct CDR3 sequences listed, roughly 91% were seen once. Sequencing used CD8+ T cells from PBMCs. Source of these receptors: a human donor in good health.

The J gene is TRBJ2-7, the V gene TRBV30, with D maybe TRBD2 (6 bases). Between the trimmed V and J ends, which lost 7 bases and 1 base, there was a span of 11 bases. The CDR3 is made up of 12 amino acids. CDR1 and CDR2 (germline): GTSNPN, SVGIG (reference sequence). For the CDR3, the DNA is TGTGCCTCGGGACTCCAGTCCTACGAGCAGTACTTC. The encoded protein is CASGLQSYEQYF. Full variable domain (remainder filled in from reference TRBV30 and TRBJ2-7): SQTIHQWPATLVQPVGSPLSLECTVEGTSNPNLYWYRQAAGRGLQLLFYSVGIGQISSEVPQNLSASRPQDRQFILSSKKLLLSDSGFYLCASGLQSYEQYFGPGTRLTVT.

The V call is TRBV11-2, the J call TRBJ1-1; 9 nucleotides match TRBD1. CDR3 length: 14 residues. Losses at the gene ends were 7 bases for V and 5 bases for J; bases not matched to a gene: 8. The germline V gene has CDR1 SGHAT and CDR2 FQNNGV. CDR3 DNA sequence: TGTGCCAGCACACAGGGGGCGCGACCTACTGAAGCTTTCTTT. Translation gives CASTQGARPTEAFF.

The CDR3 protein is CASSQLRSPGELFF. The CDR3, as DNA: TGTGCCAGCAGCCAGCTAAGGAGCCCCGGGGAGCTGTTTTTT. The V call is TRBV4-2, the J call TRBJ2-2; no clear D. The V and J ends lost 3 bases and 6 bases respectively, with 11 bases between them. CDR1 and CDR2 from the germline V gene are LGHNA and YNFKEQ. This CDR3 region has 14 residues.

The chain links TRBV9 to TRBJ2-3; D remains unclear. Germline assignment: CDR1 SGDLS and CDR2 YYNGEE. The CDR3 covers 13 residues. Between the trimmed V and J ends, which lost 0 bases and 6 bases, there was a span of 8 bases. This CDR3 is CASSVEGPDTQYF. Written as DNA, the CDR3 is TGTGCCAGCAGCGTAGAAGGACCCGATACGCAGTATTTT.

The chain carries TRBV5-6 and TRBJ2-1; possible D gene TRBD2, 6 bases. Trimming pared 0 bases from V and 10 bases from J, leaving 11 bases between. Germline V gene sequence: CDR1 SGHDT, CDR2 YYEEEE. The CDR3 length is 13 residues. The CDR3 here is CASSLGAGQEQFF. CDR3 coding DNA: TGTGCCAGCAGCTTGGGGGCGGGGCAGGAGCAGTTCTTC.

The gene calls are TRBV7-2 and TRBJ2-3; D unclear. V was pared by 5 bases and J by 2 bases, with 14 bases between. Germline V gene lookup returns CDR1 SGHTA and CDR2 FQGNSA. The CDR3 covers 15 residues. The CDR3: CASSPRAESTDTQYF. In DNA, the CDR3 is TGTGCCAGCAGCCCTCGGGCGGAGTCCACAGATACGCAGTATTTT.

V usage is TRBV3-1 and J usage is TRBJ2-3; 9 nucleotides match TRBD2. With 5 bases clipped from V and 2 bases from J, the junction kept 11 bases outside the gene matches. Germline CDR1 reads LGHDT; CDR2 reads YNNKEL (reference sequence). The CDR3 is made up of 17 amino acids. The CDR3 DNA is TGTGCCAGCAGCGGGGGGACTAGCTGGTCCTCCACAGATACGCAGTATTTT. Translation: CASSGGTSWSSTDTQYF.

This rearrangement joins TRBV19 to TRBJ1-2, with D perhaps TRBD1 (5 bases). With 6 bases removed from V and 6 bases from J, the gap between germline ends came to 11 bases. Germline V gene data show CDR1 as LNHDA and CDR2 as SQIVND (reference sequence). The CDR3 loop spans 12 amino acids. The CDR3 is CASRRGTDGYTF. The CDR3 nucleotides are TGTGCCAGTAGACGGGGGACGGATGGCTACACCTTC. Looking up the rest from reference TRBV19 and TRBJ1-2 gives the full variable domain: DGGITQSPKYLFRKEGQNVTLSCEQNLNHDAMYWYRQDPGQGLRLIYYSQIVNDFQKGDIAEGYSVSREKKESFPLTVTSAQKNPTAFYLCASRRGTDGYTFGSGTRLTVV.

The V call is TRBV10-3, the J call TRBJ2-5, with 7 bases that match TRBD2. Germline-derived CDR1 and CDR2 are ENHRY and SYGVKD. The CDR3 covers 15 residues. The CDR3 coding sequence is TGTGCGACCAAGCTCAGCGGGGAGGCCGAGGAGACCCAGTACTTC. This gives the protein CATKLSGEAEETQYF.